This TCR beta chain was recorded in a study of CD8+ T cells in alopecia areata. cDNA prepared by RNA extraction and subsequent reverse transcription served as the template for sequencing. The protocol was immunoSEQ multiplex PCR, while the TCRdb copy is restricted to in-frame clones and leaves out a portion. The data contain over 200,000 clones, approximately 61% of them singletons. Germline values: CDR1 SEHNR, CDR2 FQNEAQ (reference sequence). V was trimmed by 5 bases and J by 3 bases, leaving 5 bases between them. The length of the CDR3 is 11 residues. The input for sequencing was CD4+ T cells sorted from blood, taken at week 0. This receptor was obtained from a human donor with alopecia areata. The V and J genes are TRBV7-9 and TRBJ2-7; no clear D gene. CDR3 nucleotide sequence: TGTGCCAGCAGCCCCAACTACGAGCAGTACTTC. Amino acid sequence: CASSPNYEQYF.